These 5 T cell receptor beta chains share one sample of origin, sequenced in a study of T cells in Graves' hyperthyroidism and ophthalmopathy. Template material for amplifying TCR beta CDR3 regions consisted of RNA transcripts. An initial round of RT-PCR targeting the TCR CDR3 relied on the HTBI primer set. TCRdb fed the multiplex PCR reads into MiXCR, producing one record per CDR3 protein. The data contain about 570,000 distinct CDR3 sequences, 46% of them singletons. The sequencing sample was made of peripheral blood or thyroid tissue (not recorded which). These receptors were taken from an adult woman with Graves' disease, either hyperthyroidism or ophthalmopathy (not recorded which).

This clonotype was found a few times. The chain is built from TRBV7-9 and TRBJ1-2; possible D gene TRBD1, 5 bases. Germline CDR1 and CDR2: SEHNR and FQNEAQ (reference sequence). This CDR3 has 15 residues. V lost 3 bases, J lost 4 bases, and 15 bases lay in between. The CDR3 is CASSFVGGPSYGYTF. CDR3 nucleotides: TGTGCCAGCAGCTTCGTCGGGGGACCGTCCTATGGCTACACCTTC.

This clonotype was recorded many times. The chain uses TRBV5-1 and TRBJ1-1; TRBD1 matches at 8 bases. The CDR3 covers 18 residues. Germline V lookup: CDR1 SGHRS, CDR2 YFSETQ. V was clipped by 7 bases and J by 1 base; unmatched bases: 18. CDR3 coding DNA: TGCGCCAGCCAGTTTACCGCACCAGGGGGCCCTCGGAACACTGAAGCTTTCTTT. Its protein is CASQFTAPGGPRNTEAFF.

In its sample, this clonotype was seen a few times. V is TRBV29-1 and J is TRBJ2-5; 13 nucleotides align to TRBD2. CDR3 length: 16 amino acids. V lost 6 bases and J lost 5; bases outside the gene matches: 12. Germline V lookup: CDR1 SQVTM, CDR2 ANQGSEA. The CDR3 loop is CSVALAGGIWSETQYF. The CDR3 region has the DNA TGCAGCGTCGCACTAGCGGGAGGGATATGGTCGGAGACCCAGTACTTC.

J is TRBJ2-6 and V is TRBV2; the D gene is possibly TRBD1 (6 bases). Trimming stripped 7 bases from V and 4 bases from J, with 17 bases between. The CDR3 spans 16 residues. Germline lookup yields CDR1 SNHLY and CDR2 FYNNEI. DNA for the CDR3: TGTGCCAGCAAGGAAGGATCAGGGGCCGGGGCCAACGTCCTGACTTTC. Protein product: CASKEGSGAGANVLTF. The full variable domain, in which reference TRBV2 and TRBJ2-6 provide the parts outside the CDR3, is EPEVTQTPSHQVTQMGQEVILRCVPISNHLYFYWYRQILGQKVEFLVSFYNNEISEKSEIFDDQFSVERPDGSNFTLKIRSTKLEDSAMYFCASKEGSGAGANVLTFGAGSRLTVL.

The chain is built from TRBV7-2 and TRBJ2-7; 11 bases are a match to TRBD2. The junction had 13 bases not matched to a gene; V was cut back by 11 bases and J by 1 base. The CDR3 sequence is 16 residues long. Germline CDR1 and CDR2: SGHTA and FQGNSA. The CDR3 nucleotides are TGTGCCTGCGCGGGAGTAGCGGGAGGGATTTCCTACGAGCAGTACTTC. Its translation is CACAGVAGGISYEQYF.